A single T cell receptor (beta chain) is shown here with its context. Its antigen target is currently unknown. Per-nucleotide qualities are absent, and no much larger clonotype sits a single base away. The sample comes from a study of blood T cell repertoires in COVID-19 (TCRdb year 2020). General notes on the study: The collaborator samples originated in the United States, Italy and Spain and spanned the acute and convalescent phases of COVID-19. The material from the prospective study consisted of cDNA or gDNA derived from T cells, B-cell-depleted T cells, or PBMCs. The dataset comprised deeply sampled blood TCRbeta repertoires from subjects exposed to, actively infected with, or recovered from COVID-19. The repertoires were made available in a free public database intended to serve as a resource for research on the immune response to SARS-CoV-2. Samples were obtained from the ongoing ImmuneRACE study (first 160 participants) and from over a thousand subjects provided by 6 global collaborators. Nearly every sample came with metadata listing a de-identified subject ID, COVID-19 status, age in years and sex. Where HLA class I and class II types were available, the types were taken from metadata supplied by the sample provider, not from assay-based typing. Broad study findings and their caveats: The amount of clinical and demographic metadata varied by source and participant and was provided uncurated.

The germline V gene (reference sequence) provides CDR1 LNHDA and CDR2 SQIVND. V lost 4 bases and J lost 4 bases, and the count of bases not matched to a germline gene is 5. The CDR3 covers 14 residues, taking in both the cysteine and the phenylalanine. The DNA shown is the 42-base CDR3, in frame from base 1. Whole blood was collected in K2EDTA tubes by collaborating institutions according to the institutions' own protocols. For TCRbeta analysis, collaborators shipped samples in one of three forms: frozen whole blood, isolated PBMCs, or DNA extracted from either of those sample types. The immunoSEQ Assay, a bias-controlled multiplex PCR, was used to amplify TCRbeta CDR3 regions from genomic DNA. Turning to the authors' computational methods: The number of nucleated cells in each sample was estimated from the amplification of reference gene primers within the assay. To quantify the absolute abundance of each unique TCRbeta CDR3 rearrangement, sequence reads were collapsed and filtered. For each sample, productive Simpson clonality was calculated by taking the square root of Simpson's diversity index across productive rearrangements. Held by TCRdb, this immuneACCESS table contains in-frame sequences only and omits some clones. Under half of the omission traces to an unresolved V gene where checked; the cause of the rest is unknown. The V and J calls and clone size were taken over from that table, and D and trimming were inferred from the DNA. Present in this sample are tens of thousands of clones, 74% of which were seen just once. The ten largest clones add up to roughly 28% of the sample.

The TCR comes from a woman aged 80 or older with acute or convalescent COVID-19. The chain uses TRBV19 and TRBJ2-5; 8 bases in between match TRBD2. The material sequenced was peripheral blood. The nucleotide sequence reads as follows: TGTGCCAGTAGTACCCTCGGGGGGGTAGAGACCCAGTACTTC. This encodes CASSTLGGVETQYF.